The table lists the clone carrying this T cell receptor beta chain with a few counts. No antigen is known for it. This record comes from a study of T-cell reconstitution after alpha-beta-depleted transplantation in children. Preparing the TCRbeta library involved the use of unique molecular identifiers. Using its own MiXCR run on the PCR reads, TCRdb lists one record per CDR3 protein. The sample carries approximately 210,000 distinct CDR3 sequences, approximately 15% recorded once. Trimming shortened V by 3 bases and J by 7 bases, and 6 bases separated the two germline ends. CDR1 and CDR2 (germline): MDHEN, SYDVKM. CDR3 length: 12 amino acids. Notes on the study in general: As was reported, about two months after transplant, alpha-beta T cells came from several hundred expanded graft clones.

Sample: PBMCs, mostly from graft donor cells, taken 360 days after TCRalphabeta/CD19-depleted stem cell transplant. The TCR originated in a male patient between 2 and 9 years old who had a stem cell transplant for acute lymphoblastic leukemia, so the T cells may come from the graft donor. The chain uses TRBV28 and TRBJ2-2; D unresolved. The CDR3, as DNA: TGTGCCAGCAGTTTTCCCGGCGGGGAGCTGTTTTTT. Its protein is CASSFPGGELFF.